This T cell receptor beta chain was obtained from a study of siplizumab effects on memory and regulatory T cells. Study-level points and caveats: Proliferating Tregs taken from siplizumab cultures were not shown to have a confirmed suppressive function.

Assay used: immunoSEQ multiplex PCR; TCRdb lists only in-frame clones, some missing. This table has 65,000 to 70,000 clones, 88% appearing once. Germline V gene data show CDR1 as SGHRS and CDR2 as YFSETQ. CDR3 length equals 14 residues. The V end was cut by 0 bases, the J end by 3 bases, with 8 bases between. Details on this clone: What it binds is not known.

V is TRBV5-1 and J is TRBJ2-3; maybe TRBD2 (6 bases). Material: Tregs sorted from blood. The source of this sequence is a human donor in good health. DNA for the CDR3: TGCGCCAGCAGCTTGGATCGGGGGACAGATACGCAGTATTTT. This sequence encodes CASSLDRGTDTQYF.